The clone carrying this T cell receptor (beta chain) came up a few times. Its cognate antigen is unknown. The people who gave samples were healthy Caucasians from Russia, aged roughly 6 to 95. The record originates from a study of blood T cells in healthy people across ages. Whole-study findings and limits: A conclusive naive versus antigen-experienced comparison was prevented by the unsorted PBMCs. Getting older went along with TCR beta diversity per million T cells dropping roughly linearly.

Primers used in a second PCR of about 7 to 12 cycles were a sample-barcoded 5' primer and a J-beta primer mix. TCRdb fed the 5' RACE reads into MiXCR, producing one record per CDR3 protein. Found here are nearly 1 million distinct CDR3 sequences, roughly 51% of them singletons; the top ten hold about a fifth. The TCR comes from a woman aged 55 to 70 in good health. Sample: blood.

CDR3 region: CASSLTPGGSDEQFF. CDR3 sequence (DNA): TGCGCCAGCAGCCTAACCCCCGGGGGGAGCGATGAGCAGTTCTTC. This chain joins TRBV4-1 and TRBJ2-1; 7 bases fit TRBD2. This CDR3 is 15 amino acids long. Germline V gene data show CDR1 as MGHRA and CDR2 as YSYEKL. V dropped 4 bases and J dropped 8; count of bases not matched to a gene: 11.